The entry below describes one T cell receptor beta chain. The sample originates from a study of cytomegalovirus exposure and HLA in healthy donors. On the study more broadly: The approximately 120 validation repertoires, a later analysis reported, used the same platform as the 550 to 800 first-cohort repertoires.

Between the trimmed V and J ends, which lost 1 base and 5 bases, there was a span of 8 bases. The CDR3 loop spans 13 amino acids. The germline V gene has CDR1 MNHNY and CDR2 SVGAGI (reference sequence). TCRdb's table, derived via immunoSEQ multiplex PCR, lists solely in-frame clones and lacks some. In the table there are approximately 190,000 clones, roughly 84% of which are singletons. This rearrangement joins TRBV6-6 to TRBJ1-1; D is unclear. The source of this sequence is a man aged 18 to 30 in good health and CMV-seropositive. Sequencing input: PBMCs. This CDR3 is CASSYYPGTEAFF. Written as DNA, the CDR3 is TGTGCCAGCAGTTACTATCCCGGGACTGAAGCTTTCTTT.